This T cell receptor (beta chain) was captured in a study of technical replicates of blood from a few donors. Clones were read by immunoSEQ multiplex PCR, and TCRdb kept only the in-frame ones, dropping some. The profile shows around 69,000 clones, 75% to 90% of them singletons. The CDR3 runs 13 residues. Germline V gene sequence: CDR1 SGHTA, CDR2 FQGNSA. Input material: PBMCs. This TCR came from a human donor in good health. Some clones in this sample may be carry-over from other donors' samples. This chain uses TRBV7-2 with TRBJ2-5; no clear D gene. TRBJ2-7 explains the end of the DNA better; the J call may be wrong. The CDR3 loop is CASGRVLSYEQYF. The CDR3 nucleotides are TGTGCCAGCGGCCGGGTACTCTCCTACGAGCAGTACTTC.